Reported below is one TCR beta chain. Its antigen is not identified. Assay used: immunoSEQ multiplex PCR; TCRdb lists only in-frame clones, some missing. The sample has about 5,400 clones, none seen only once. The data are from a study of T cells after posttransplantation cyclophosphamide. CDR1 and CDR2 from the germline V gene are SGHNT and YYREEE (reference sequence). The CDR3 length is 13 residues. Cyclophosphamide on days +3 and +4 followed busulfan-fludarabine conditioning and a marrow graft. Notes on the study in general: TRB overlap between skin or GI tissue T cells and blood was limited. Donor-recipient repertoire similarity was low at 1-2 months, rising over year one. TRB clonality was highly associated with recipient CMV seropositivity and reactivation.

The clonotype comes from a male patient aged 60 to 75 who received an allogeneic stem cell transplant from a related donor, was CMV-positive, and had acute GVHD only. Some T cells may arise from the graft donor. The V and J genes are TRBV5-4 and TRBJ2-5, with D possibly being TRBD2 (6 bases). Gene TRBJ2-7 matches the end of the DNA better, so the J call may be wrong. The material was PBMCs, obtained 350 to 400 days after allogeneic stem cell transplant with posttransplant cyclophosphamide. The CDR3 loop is CASSLGLVYEQYF. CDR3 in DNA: TGTGCCAGCAGCTTGGGACTAGTTTACGAGCAGTACTTC.